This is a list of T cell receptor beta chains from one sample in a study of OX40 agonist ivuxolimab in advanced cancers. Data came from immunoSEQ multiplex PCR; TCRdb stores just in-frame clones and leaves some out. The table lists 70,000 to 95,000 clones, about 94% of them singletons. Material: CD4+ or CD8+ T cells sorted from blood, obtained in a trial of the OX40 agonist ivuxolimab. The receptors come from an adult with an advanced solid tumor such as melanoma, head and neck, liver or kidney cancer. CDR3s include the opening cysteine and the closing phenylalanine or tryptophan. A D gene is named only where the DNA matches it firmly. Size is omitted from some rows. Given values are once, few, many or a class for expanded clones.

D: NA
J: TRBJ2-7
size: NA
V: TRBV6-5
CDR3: CASSYTGRLVYEQYF
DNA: TGTGCCAGCAGTTACACGGGTAGACTGGTATACGAGCAGTACTTC

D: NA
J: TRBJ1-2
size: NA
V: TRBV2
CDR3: CASSEVVGMDYGYTF
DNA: TGTGCCAGCAGTGAAGTGGTGGGTATGGACTATGGCTACACCTTC

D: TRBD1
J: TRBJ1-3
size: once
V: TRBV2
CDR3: CAGRGGRSDSGNTIYF
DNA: TGTGCCGGACGAGGGGGCAGAAGCGACTCTGGAAACACCATATATTTT

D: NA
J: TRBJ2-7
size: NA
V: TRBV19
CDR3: CASSSGDEYEQYF
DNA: TGTGCCAGTAGTAGCGGGGACGAGTACGAGCAGTACTTC

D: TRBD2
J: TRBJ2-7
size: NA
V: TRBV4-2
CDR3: CASSQSGTTYEQYF
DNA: TGTGCCAGCAGCCAATCCGGGACTACCTACGAGCAGTACTTC

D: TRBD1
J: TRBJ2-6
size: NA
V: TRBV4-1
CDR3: CASSLPDGQGSNSGANVLTF
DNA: TGCGCCAGCAGCCTCCCCGATGGACAGGGGTCAAACTCTGGGGCCAACGTCCTGACTTTC

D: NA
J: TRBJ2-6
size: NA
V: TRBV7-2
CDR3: CASSLSSVLTF
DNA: TGTGCCAGCAGCCTTTCTAGCGTCCTGACTTTC

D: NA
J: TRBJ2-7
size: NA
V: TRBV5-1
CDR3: CASSLTGHYEQYF
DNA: TGCGCCAGCTCATTAACAGGGCACTACGAGCAGTACTTC

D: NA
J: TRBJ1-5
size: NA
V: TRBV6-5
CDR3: CASSYGDVYSNQPQHF
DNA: TGTGCCAGCAGTTACGGGGATGTTTATAGCAATCAGCCCCAGCATTTT

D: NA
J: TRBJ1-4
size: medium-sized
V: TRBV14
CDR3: CASSQDNLGREKLFF
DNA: TGTGCCAGCAGCCAAGATAACCTCGGACGGGAAAAACTGTTTTTT

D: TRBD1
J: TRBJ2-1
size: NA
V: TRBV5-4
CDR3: CASSLLVGQGAYEQFF
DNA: TGTGCCAGCAGCTTGTTAGTGGGACAGGGGGCGTATGAGCAGTTCTTC

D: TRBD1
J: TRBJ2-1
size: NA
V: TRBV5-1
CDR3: CASGRTGSSYNEQFF
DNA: TGCGCCAGCGGTAGGACAGGGAGCTCCTACAATGAGCAGTTCTTC

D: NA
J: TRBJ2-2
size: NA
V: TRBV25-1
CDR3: CASRSGRQINTGELFF
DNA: TGTGCCAGCAGATCGGGACGCCAAATTAACACCGGGGAGCTGTTTTTT

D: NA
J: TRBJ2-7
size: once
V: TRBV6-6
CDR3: CASSYRGSNEQYF
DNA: TGTGCCAGCAGTTACAGGGGATCGAACGAGCAGTACTTC

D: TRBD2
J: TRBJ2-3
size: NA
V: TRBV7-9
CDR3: CASSLIGLAVTDTQYF
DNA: TGTGCCAGCAGCTTAATTGGGCTAGCGGTGACAGATACGCAGTATTTT

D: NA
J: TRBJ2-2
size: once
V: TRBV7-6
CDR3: CASSLSLLNTGELFF
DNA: TGTGCCAGCAGCTTAAGCCTACTGAACACCGGGGAGCTGTTTTTT

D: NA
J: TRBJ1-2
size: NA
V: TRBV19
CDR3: CATLDKANYGYTF
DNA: TGTGCCACCCTGGACAAAGCTAACTATGGCTACACCTTC

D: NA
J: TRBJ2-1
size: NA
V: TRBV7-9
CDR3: CASSSIRGPEQFF
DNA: TGTGCCAGCAGCTCTATCCGGGGACCAGAGCAGTTCTTC

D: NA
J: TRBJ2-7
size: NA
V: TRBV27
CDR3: CASSSVTGYEQYF
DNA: TGTGCCAGCAGTTCTGTGACAGGCTACGAGCAGTACTTC

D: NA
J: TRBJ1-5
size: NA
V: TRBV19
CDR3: CASTPGGQPQHF
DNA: TGTGCCAGTACCCCGGGGGGCCAGCCCCAGCATTTT

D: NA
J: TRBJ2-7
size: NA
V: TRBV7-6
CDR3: CASSFEGPYEQYF
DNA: TGTGCCAGCAGCTTTGAGGGTCCCTACGAGCAGTACTTC

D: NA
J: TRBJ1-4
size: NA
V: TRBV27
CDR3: CASSLNAGGSDEKLFF
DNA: TGTGCCAGCAGTTTAAATGCAGGAGGCTCAGATGAAAAACTGTTTTTT

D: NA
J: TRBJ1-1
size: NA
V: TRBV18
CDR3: CASSPGINAEAFF
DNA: TGTGCCAGCTCACCGGGGATAAACGCTGAAGCTTTCTTT

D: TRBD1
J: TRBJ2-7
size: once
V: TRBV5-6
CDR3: CASSSLGTGSYEQYF
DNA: TGTGCCAGCAGCTCCCTCGGGACAGGGTCCTACGAGCAGTACTTC

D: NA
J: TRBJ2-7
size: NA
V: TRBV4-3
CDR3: CASSQEGAAEQYF
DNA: TGCGCCAGCAGCCAAGAAGGGGCAGCCGAGCAGTACTTC

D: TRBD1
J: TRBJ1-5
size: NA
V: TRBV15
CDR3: CATSRGRTGGGQPQHF
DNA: TGTGCCACCAGCAGAGGGAGGACAGGGGGCGGTCAGCCCCAGCATTTT

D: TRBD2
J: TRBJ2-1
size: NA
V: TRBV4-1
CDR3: CASSQETSGSYNEQFF
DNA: TGCGCCAGCAGCCAAGAAACTAGCGGCTCCTACAATGAGCAGTTCTTC

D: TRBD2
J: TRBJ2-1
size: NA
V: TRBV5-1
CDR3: CASSLGLAGTYNEQFF
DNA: TGCGCCAGCAGCCTAGGACTAGCGGGGACCTACAATGAGCAGTTCTTC

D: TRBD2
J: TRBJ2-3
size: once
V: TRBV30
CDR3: CAWYIPGGATDTQYF
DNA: TGTGCCTGGTATATTCCGGGGGGAGCCACAGATACGCAGTATTTT

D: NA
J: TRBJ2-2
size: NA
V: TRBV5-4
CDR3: CASSLRDLSGELFF
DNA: TGTGCCAGCAGCTTGCGGGACCTGTCCGGGGAGCTGTTTTTT

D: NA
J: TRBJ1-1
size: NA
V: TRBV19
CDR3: CASTATGNTEAFF
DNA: TGTGCCAGTACCGCGACAGGGAACACTGAAGCTTTCTTT

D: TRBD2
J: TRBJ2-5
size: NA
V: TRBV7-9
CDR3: CASSSSRGSGRVQYF
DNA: TGTGCCAGCAGCTCAAGCCGTGGTAGCGGGAGAGTCCAGTACTTC

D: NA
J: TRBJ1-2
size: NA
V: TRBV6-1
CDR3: CASPPTGSIYGYTF
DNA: TGTGCCAGCCCACCTACAGGGAGTATCTATGGCTACACCTTC

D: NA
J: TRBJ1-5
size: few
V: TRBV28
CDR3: CASGDQPQHF
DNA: TGTGCCAGCGGGGATCAGCCCCAGCATTTT

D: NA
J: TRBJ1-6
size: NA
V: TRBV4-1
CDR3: CASSHGPPLANNSPLHF
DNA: TGCGCCAGCAGCCACGGACCTCCTCTGGCGAATAATTCACCCCTCCACTTT